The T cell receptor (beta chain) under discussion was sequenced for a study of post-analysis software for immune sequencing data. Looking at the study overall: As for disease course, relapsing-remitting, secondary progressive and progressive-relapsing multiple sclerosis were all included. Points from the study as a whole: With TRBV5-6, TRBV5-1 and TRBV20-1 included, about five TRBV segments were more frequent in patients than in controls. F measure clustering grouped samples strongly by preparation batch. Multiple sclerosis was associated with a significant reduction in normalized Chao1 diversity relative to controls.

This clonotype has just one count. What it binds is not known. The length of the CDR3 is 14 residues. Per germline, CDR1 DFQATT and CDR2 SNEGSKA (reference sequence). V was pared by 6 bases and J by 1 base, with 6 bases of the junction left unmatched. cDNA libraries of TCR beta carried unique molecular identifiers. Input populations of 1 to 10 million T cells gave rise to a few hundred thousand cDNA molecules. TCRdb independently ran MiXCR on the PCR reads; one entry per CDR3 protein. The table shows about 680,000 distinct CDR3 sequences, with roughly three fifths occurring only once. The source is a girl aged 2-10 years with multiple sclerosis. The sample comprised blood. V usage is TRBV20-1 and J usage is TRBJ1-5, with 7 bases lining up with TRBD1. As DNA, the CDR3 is TGCAGTGCCTTGCAGGGGGAAAGCAATCAGCCCCAGCATTTT. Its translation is CSALQGESNQPQHF.